This T cell receptor beta chain originates from a study of cytomegalovirus exposure and HLA in healthy donors. Study-wide findings and caveats: Likely technical artifact: a cluster of highly shared sequence variants.

As regards this clone: Its antigen is unidentified.

Researchers ran the PCR with 60 Vbeta and 13 Jbeta primers. The assay was immunoSEQ multiplex PCR, and TCRdb's table has in-frame clones only and misses some. The table records some 190,000 clones, more than 75% of them present only once. CDR1 SQVTM and CDR2 ANQGSEA come from the germline V gene. Trimming removed 4 bases from V and 9 bases from J; junction bases left unmatched: 5. The length of the CDR3 is 13 residues. The material sequenced was PBMCs. The chain employs TRBV29-1 and TRBJ2-1; 11 bases are shared with TRBD2. This TCR came from a middle-aged man in good health and CMV-seronegative. The DNA for the CDR3 is TGCAGCGTTGTAACTAGCGGGAGCCCTGAGCAGTTCTTC. Translating gives CSVVTSGSPEQFF.